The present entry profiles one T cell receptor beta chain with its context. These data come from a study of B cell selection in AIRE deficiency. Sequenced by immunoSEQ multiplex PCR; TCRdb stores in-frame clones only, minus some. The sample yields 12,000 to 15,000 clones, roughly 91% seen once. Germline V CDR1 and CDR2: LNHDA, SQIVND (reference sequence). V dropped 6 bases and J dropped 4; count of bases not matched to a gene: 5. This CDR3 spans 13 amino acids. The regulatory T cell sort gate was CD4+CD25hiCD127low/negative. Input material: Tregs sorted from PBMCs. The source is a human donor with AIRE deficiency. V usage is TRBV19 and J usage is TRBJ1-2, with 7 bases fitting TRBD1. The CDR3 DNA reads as TGTGCCAGTAGCCGGTCAGGGGGCTATGGCTACACCTTC. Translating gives CASSRSGGYGYTF.